Below are 17 T cell receptor beta chains sequenced from a single sample in a study of Ad26.COV2.S vaccination and SARS-CoV-2 variants. Libraries were prepared by immunoSEQ multiplex PCR; TCRdb keeps only in-frame clonotypes and omits some of them. The sample contains hundreds of thousands of clones, roughly 87% of which appear only once. Treatment indicated: 15 to 20 received Ad26.COV2.S at low or high dose, single or two shots; five or six received placebo; per-sample allocation not given. Samples were taken on day 63 after the first vaccine or placebo injection. This sample comprised peripheral blood, obtained in a trial of Ad26.COV2.S vaccine versus placebo. The receptors here all came from a person between 18 and 60 years old who received the Ad26.COV2.S COVID-19 vaccine or a placebo.

This clone was seen once. The gene calls are TRBV11-2 and TRBJ1-3; TRBD1 is a possible D gene (5 bases). This CDR3 has 15 amino acids. Germline V CDR1 and CDR2: SGHAT, FQNNGV. The germline V and J ends were trimmed by 2 bases and 3 bases, with 11 bases remaining between them. The CDR3 spells CASSLRGEIGNTIYF. DNA for the CDR3: TGTGCCAGCAGCTTAAGGGGTGAAATTGGAAACACCATATATTTT.

The chain couples TRBV19 to TRBJ1-3; D ambiguous. Germline values: CDR1 LNHDA, CDR2 SQIVND (reference sequence). This CDR3 comprises 11 residues. V was clipped by 5 bases and J by 8 bases, with 7 bases between them. The CDR3 region has the DNA TGTGCCAGTAGTTTGGGAGACACCATATATTTT. Translating it yields CASSLGDTIYF.

This clone was found a few times. The genes are TRBV7-2 and TRBJ1-6; 7 bases fit TRBD1. Germline loops: CDR1 SGHTA, CDR2 FQGNSA. The junction had 9 bases not matched to a gene; V was cut back by 5 bases and J by 8 bases. The CDR3 spans 15 residues. The CDR3 coding sequence is TGTGCCAGCAGCGGCCCGGGACAGCTCCATTCACCCCTCCACTTT. Its protein is CASSGPGQLHSPLHF.

The V gene is TRBV20-1, the J gene TRBJ1-2, with unresolved D. This CDR3 is 11 amino acids long. The germline gives CDR1 DFQATT, CDR2 SNEGSKA (reference sequence). Trimming stripped 3 bases from V and 4 bases from J, with 6 bases between. CDR3 in DNA: TGCAGTGCTAGCAGCCGCTATGGCTACACCTTC. This encodes CSASSRYGYTF.

V usage is TRBV5-1 and J usage is TRBJ2-5; D is possibly TRBD1 or TRBD2 (5 bases each). Germline lookup yields CDR1 SGHRS and CDR2 YFSETQ. Trimming took 3 bases from V and 5 from J, leaving 17 bases between them. The CDR3 extends over 15 amino acids. CDR3 in amino acids: CASSSGTRSEETQYF. For the CDR3, the DNA is TGCGCCAGCAGCTCTGGGACCAGGTCAGAGGAGACCCAGTACTTC.

The chain recombines TRBV20-1 with TRBJ2-5, with D hard to call. Germline CDR1 DFQATT, CDR2 SNEGSKA (reference sequence). The CDR3 spans 10 residues. Trimming stripped 3 bases from V and 5 bases from J, with 4 bases between. This chain's CDR3 is CSARAETQYF. DNA of the CDR3: TGCAGTGCTAGGGCGGAGACCCAGTACTTC.

V usage is TRBV19 and J usage is TRBJ1-2; 9 bases fit TRBD1. The length of the CDR3 is 13 residues. The J segment lost 8 bases and the V segment lost 6 bases, leaving 7 bases of the junction unmatched. The germline V gene encodes CDR1 LNHDA and CDR2 SQIVND (reference sequence). CDR3 in DNA: TGTGCCAGTAGAGACCCGGGACAGGGAGGCTACACCTTC. Its protein product is CASRDPGQGGYTF.

A single count supports this clone. V usage is TRBV5-8 and J usage is TRBJ1-2, with D tentatively TRBD1 (6 bases). The CDR3 sequence is 13 residues long. With 0 bases removed from V and 8 bases from J, the gap between germline ends came to 11 bases. Looked up from germline, CDR1 is SGHTS and CDR2 is YDEGEE. DNA for the CDR3: TGTGCCAGCAGCTTGGCTGGGGGCCGCGGCTACACCTTC. Amino acid sequence: CASSLAGGRGYTF.

This CDR3 is CASSQDIGLAVHEQFF. The CDR3, as DNA: TGTGCCAGCAGCCAAGATATCGGACTAGCGGTACATGAGCAGTTCTTC. This sequence joins TRBV14 and TRBJ2-1; 10 positions match TRBD2. This CDR3 has 16 residues. J lost 8 bases, V lost 0 bases, and 7 bases had no gene match. Germline V CDR1 and CDR2: SGHDN, FVKESK.

CDR3 DNA sequence: TGTGCCAGCAGTTTGACAGGGGGCCATGGCTACACCTTC. Translated: CASSLTGGHGYTF. The chain is built from TRBV12-3 or TRBV12-4 and TRBJ1-2; 10 bases map to TRBD1. V lost 3 bases to trimming and J lost 6 bases; unmatched junction nucleotides: 1. The CDR3 extends over 13 amino acids.

As regards this clone: Its ends do not fully match the called genes, so a read error is possible. The chain employs TRBV7-7 and TRBJ2-3; D is unresolved. The V gene's germline CDR1 is SSHAT and CDR2 FNYEAQ (reference sequence). The CDR3 spans 13 residues. The CDR3 sequence is CASSLVGTDTQYF. As DNA, the CDR3 is TGTGCTAGCAGCTTAGTAGGAACAGATACGCAGTATTTT.

The V and J genes are TRBV15 and TRBJ1-4; 7 nucleotides agree with TRBD1. Germline V gives CDR1 LNHNV, CDR2 YYDKDF (reference sequence). Trimming at V came to 1 base and at J to 5 bases, leaving 7 bases not matched to a gene. The CDR3 length is 16 residues. CDR3 bases: TGTGCCACCAGCAGAGGCCAGGGGGTAAAAAATGAAAAACTGTTTTTT. Its protein product is CATSRGQGVKNEKLFF.

Only one count was recorded for this clone. The same CDR3 is also encoded by other DNA sequences in this sample. The chain joins TRBV7-2 to TRBJ2-2; tentatively, D is TRBD2 (7 bases). Deletions cut 1 base from V and 5 bases from J, with 8 bases between. The germline V gene has CDR1 SGHTA and CDR2 FQGNSA. CDR3 length: 14 residues. CDR3: CASSLEGGTGELFF. The CDR3 DNA sequence: TGTGCCAGCAGCTTAGAGGGGGGGACCGGGGAGCTGTTTTTT.

The rearrangement uses TRBV7-8 and TRBJ2-7; D perhaps matches TRBD2 (6 bases). This CDR3 has 16 residues. Germline V CDR1 and CDR2: SGHVS, FQNEAQ. V gave up 3 bases and J gave up 5 bases, with 20 bases separating them. The CDR3 nucleotides are TGTGCCAGCAGCTTGGCGGGGCGACGGGGCTTCCACGAGCAGTACTTC. Residues: CASSLAGRRGFHEQYF.

The CDR3 region is CSASSGTGGPTGANVLTF. DNA of the CDR3: TGCAGTGCTAGTTCGGGGACAGGGGGCCCTACTGGGGCCAACGTCCTGACTTTC. V is TRBV20-1 and J is TRBJ2-6; 12 bases fit TRBD1. The CDR3 spans 18 residues. The V segment lost 3 bases and the J segment 2 bases; nucleotides outside the gene matches: 8. Germline V gives CDR1 DFQATT, CDR2 SNEGSKA (reference sequence).

This chain connects TRBV12-3 or TRBV12-4 to TRBJ1-1, with D perhaps matching TRBD1 (6 bases). The CDR3 totals 13 residues. Trimming took off 6 bases at V and 0 bases at J, with 8 bases between the two ends. CDR3 loop: CASSQGMNTEAFF. CDR3 in DNA: TGTGCCAGCAGCCAGGGGATGAACACTGAAGCTTTCTTT.

The genes are TRBV5-6 and TRBJ1-2, with TRBD1 matching over 11 bases. J was trimmed by 7 bases and V by 3 bases; bases with no gene match: 5. Germline assignment: CDR1 SGHDT and CDR2 YYEEEE. The CDR3 is made up of 14 amino acids. Here the CDR3 DNA reads TGTGCCAGCAGCTACCAGGACAGGGGGCTTGGCTACACCTTC. Residues: CASSYQDRGLGYTF.